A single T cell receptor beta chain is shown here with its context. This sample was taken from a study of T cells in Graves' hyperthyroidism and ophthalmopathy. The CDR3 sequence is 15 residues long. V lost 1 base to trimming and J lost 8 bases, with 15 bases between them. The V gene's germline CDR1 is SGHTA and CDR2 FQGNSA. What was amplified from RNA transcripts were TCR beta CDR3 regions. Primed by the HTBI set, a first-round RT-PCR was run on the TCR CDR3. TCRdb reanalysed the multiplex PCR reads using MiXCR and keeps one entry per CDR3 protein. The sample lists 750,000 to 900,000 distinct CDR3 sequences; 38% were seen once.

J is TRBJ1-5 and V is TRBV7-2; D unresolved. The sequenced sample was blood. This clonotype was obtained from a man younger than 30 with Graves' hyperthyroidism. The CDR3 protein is CASSLGHDTGEPQHF. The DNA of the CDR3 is TGTGCCAGCAGCTTAGGCCACGACACCGGGGAGCCCCAGCATTTT. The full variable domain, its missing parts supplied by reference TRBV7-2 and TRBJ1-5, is GAGVSQSPSNKVTEKGKDVELRCDPISGHTALYWYRQSLGQGLEFLIYFQGNSAPDKSGLPSDRFSAERTGGSVSTLTIQRTQQEDSAVYLCASSLGHDTGEPQHFGDGTRLSIL.